This T cell receptor beta chain was captured by sequencing in a study of cytomegalovirus exposure and HLA in healthy donors. Study outcomes and limitations: Near-uniform donor sequencing depth was presumed by presence/absence analyses.

For this clone: Its antigen is not known.

CDR1 and CDR2 (germline): LGHNT, FRNRAP. V lost 1 base, J lost 2 bases, and 11 bases lay in between. CDR3 size: 15 residues. PCR primers comprised 60 Vbeta and 13 Jbeta primers. Produced via immunoSEQ multiplex PCR; TCRdb's table is partial and in-frame only. Its table records tens of thousands of clones. The receptor was derived from a woman aged 60-75 years in good health and CMV-seropositive. The chain carries TRBV12-5 and TRBJ2-5; D unclear. Sequenced: PBMCs. This CDR3 is CASGLGLVPQETQYF. The CDR3 nucleotides read TGTGCTAGTGGTTTGGGGTTAGTGCCTCAAGAGACCCAGTACTTC.